This T cell receptor beta chain comes out of a study of shared clonotypes between healthy human individuals. Across the study: Each donor's CD4 naive and CD4 memory cells filled three plates apiece, CD8 naive two, and CD8 memory one.

Germline V gene sequence: CDR1 ENHRY, CDR2 SYGVKD. There are 18 residues in the CDR3. The J segment lost 0 bases and the V segment lost 8 bases, leaving 13 bases of the junction unmatched. About 30,000 T cell genomes (approximately 0.2 ug DNA) went into each sorted-subset replicate. Some clones are missing from TCRdb's copy, which holds only in-frame ones; the method was immunoSEQ multiplex PCR. Of millions of clones in the sample, around nine tenths were seen once. The receptor was isolated from a man between 18 and 35 years old in good health. This chain uses TRBV10-3 with TRBJ2-3, with 11 bases matching TRBD2. Sequencing was carried out using naive CD4+ T cells sorted from blood. Subset meaning: CD45RA+ positively selected. The DNA for the CDR3 is TGTGCCATCGGGAGGGGGACTAGCGGACCTACTAGCACAGATACGCAGTATTTT. Protein sequence: CAIGRGTSGPTSTDTQYF.